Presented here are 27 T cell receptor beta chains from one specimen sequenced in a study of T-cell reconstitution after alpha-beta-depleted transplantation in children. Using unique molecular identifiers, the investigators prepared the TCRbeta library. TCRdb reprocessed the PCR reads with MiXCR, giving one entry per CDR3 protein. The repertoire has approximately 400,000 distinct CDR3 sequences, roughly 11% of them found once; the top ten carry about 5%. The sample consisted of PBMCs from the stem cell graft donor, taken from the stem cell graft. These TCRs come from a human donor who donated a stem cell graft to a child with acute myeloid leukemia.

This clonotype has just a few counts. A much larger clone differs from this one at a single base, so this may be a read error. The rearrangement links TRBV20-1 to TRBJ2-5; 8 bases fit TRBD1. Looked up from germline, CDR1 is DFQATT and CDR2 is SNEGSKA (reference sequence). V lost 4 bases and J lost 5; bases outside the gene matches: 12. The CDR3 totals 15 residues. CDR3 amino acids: CSAIRGDRKTETQYF. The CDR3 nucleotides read TGCAGTGCTATTAGGGGGGACAGGAAAACCGAGACCCAGTACTTC.

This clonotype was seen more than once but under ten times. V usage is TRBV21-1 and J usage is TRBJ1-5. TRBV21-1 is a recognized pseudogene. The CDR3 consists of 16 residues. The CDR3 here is CASSKYCGLRVQPQHF. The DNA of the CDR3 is TGTGCCAGCAGCAAATATTGCGGCCTTAGGGTCCAGCCCCAGCATTTT.

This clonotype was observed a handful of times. CDR3 nucleotide sequence: TGTGCCAGCAGCTTAGACAGCCTCCAAGAGACCCAGTACTTC. Translating it yields CASSLDSLQETQYF. V usage is TRBV7-3 and J usage is TRBJ2-5, with D maybe TRBD1 (5 bases). From germline, CDR1 is SGHTA and CDR2 FQGTGA. This CDR3 is 14 amino acids long. V dropped 2 bases and J dropped 1 base, with 8 bases sitting between them.

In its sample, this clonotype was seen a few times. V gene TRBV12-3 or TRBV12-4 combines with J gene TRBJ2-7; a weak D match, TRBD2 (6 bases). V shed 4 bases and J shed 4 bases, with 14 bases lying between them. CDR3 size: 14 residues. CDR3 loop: CASSSDERVYEQYF. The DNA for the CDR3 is TGTGCCAGCAGTTCGGACGAGCGGGTGTACGAGCAGTACTTC.

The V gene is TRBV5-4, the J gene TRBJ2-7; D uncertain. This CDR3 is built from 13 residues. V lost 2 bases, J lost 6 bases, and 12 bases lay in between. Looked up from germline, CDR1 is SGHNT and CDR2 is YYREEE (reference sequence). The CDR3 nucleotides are TGTGCCAGCAGCTTTGGTCCTCCCGGCGAGCAGTACTTC. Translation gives CASSFGPPGEQYF.

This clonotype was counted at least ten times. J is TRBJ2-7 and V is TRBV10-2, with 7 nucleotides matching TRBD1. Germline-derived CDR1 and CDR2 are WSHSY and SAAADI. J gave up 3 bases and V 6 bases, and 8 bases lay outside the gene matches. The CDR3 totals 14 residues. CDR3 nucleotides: TGCGCCAGCAGAGAGACAGGGAAGGGCTACGAGCAGTACGTC. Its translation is CASRETGKGYEQYV.

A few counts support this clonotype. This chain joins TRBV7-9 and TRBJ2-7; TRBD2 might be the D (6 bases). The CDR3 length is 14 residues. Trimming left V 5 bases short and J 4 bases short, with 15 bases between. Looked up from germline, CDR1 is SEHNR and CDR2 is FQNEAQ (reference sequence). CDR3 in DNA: TGTGCCAGCAGCCCCTCGGGGGTTTTGTACGAGCAGTACTTC. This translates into CASSPSGVLYEQYF.

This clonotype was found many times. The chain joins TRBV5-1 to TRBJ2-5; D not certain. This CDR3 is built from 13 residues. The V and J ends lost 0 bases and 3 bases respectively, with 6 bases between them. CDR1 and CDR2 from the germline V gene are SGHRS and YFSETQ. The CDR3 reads CASSLVTEETQYF. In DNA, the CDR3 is TGCGCCAGCAGCTTGGTAACAGAAGAGACCCAGTACTTC. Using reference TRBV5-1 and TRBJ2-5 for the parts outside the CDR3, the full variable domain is KAGVTQTPRYLIKTRGQQVTLSCSPISGHRSVSWYQQTPGQGLQFLFEYFSETQRNKGNFPGRFSGRQFSNSRSEMNVSTLELGDSALYLCASSLVTEETQYFGPGTRLLVL.

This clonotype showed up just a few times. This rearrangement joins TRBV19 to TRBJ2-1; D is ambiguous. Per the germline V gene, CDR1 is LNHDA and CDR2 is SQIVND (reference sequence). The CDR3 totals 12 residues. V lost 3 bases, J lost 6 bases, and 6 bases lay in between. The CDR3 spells CASSILGNEQFF. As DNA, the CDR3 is TGTGCCAGTAGTATTTTGGGCAATGAGCAGTTCTTC.

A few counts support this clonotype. This chain's CDR3 is CASSSLAGGHEQFF. The CDR3 nucleotides are TGTGCCAGCAGTTCGCTAGCGGGAGGGCATGAGCAGTTCTTC. This chain joins TRBV27 and TRBJ2-1; 12 bases fit TRBD2. The length of the CDR3 is 14 residues. The J segment lost 8 bases and the V segment lost 4 bases, leaving 3 bases of the junction unmatched. Germline values: CDR1 MNHEY, CDR2 SMNVEV (reference sequence).

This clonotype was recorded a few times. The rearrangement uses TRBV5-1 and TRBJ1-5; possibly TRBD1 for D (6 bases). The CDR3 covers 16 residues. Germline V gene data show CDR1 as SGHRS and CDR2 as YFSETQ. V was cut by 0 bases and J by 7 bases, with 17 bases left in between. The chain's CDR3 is CASSLVWPRGGQPQHF. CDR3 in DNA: TGCGCCAGCAGCTTGGTATGGCCCAGGGGTGGACAGCCCCAGCATTTT. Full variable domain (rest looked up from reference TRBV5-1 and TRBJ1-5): KAGVTQTPRYLIKTRGQQVTLSCSPISGHRSVSWYQQTPGQGLQFLFEYFSETQRNKGNFPGRFSGRQFSNSRSEMNVSTLELGDSALYLCASSLVWPRGGQPQHFGDGTRLSIL.

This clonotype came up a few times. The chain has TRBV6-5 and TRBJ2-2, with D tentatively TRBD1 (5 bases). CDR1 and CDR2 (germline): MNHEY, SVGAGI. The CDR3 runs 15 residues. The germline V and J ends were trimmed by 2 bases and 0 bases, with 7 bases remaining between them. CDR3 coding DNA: TGTGCCAGCAGTTACCAGGACACGAACACCGGGGAGCTGTTTTTT. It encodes CASSYQDTNTGELFF.

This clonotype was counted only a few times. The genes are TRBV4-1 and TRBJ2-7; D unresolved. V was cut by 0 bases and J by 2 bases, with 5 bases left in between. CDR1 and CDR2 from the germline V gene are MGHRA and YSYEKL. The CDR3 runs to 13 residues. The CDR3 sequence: CASSQDTAYEQYV. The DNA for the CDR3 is TGCGCCAGCAGCCAAGACACAGCCTACGAGCAGTACGTC.

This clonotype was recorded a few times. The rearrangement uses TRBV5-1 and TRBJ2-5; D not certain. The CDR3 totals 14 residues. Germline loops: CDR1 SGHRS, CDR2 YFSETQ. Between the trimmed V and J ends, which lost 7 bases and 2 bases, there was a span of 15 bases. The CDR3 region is CASWPEYAQETQYF. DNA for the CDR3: TGCGCCAGCTGGCCCGAATACGCGCAAGAGACCCAGTACTTC.

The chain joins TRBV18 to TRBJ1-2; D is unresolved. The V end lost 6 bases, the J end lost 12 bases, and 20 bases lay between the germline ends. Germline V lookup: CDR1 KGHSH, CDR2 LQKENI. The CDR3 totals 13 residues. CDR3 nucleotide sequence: TGTGCCAGCTCCCCCGACGGACCGCTTGTCGACACCTTC. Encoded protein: CASSPDGPLVDTF. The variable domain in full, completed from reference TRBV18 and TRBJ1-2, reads NAGVMQNPRHLVRRRGQEARLRCSPMKGHSHVYWYRQLPEEGLKFMVYLQKENIIDESGMPKERFSAEFPKEGPSILRIQQVVRGDSAAYFCASSPDGPLVDTFGSGTRLTVV.

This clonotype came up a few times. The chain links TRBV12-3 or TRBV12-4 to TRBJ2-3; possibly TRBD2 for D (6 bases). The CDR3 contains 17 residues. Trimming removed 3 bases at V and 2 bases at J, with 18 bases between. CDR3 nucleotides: TGTGCCAGCAGTTTGGGGGGTCGTGCGGGGAACACAGATACGCAGTATTTT. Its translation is CASSLGGRAGNTDTQYF.

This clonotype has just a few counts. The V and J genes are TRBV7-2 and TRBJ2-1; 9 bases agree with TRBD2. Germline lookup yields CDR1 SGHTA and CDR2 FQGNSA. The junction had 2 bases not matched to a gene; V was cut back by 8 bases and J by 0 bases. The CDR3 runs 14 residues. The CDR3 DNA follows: TGTGCCAGCGCGGGGGGGTTCTCCTACAATGAGCAGTTCTTC. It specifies CASAGGFSYNEQFF. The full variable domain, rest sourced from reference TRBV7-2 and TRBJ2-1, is GAGVSQSPSNKVTEKGKDVELRCDPISGHTALYWYRQSLGQGLEFLIYFQGNSAPDKSGLPSDRFSAERTGGSVSTLTIQRTQQEDSAVYLCASAGGFSYNEQFFGPGTRLTVL.

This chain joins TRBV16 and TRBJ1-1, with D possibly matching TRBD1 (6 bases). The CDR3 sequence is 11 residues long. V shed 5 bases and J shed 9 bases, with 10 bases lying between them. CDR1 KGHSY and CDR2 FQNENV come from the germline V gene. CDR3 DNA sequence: TGTGCCAGCAGCTCAACAGGGCAAGCTTTCTTT. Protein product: CASSSTGQAFF.

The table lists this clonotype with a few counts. The CDR3 region has the DNA TGTGCCACGTTCCGGGGCGGGGAGCAGTTCTTC. Its translation is CATFRGGEQFF. The rearrangement joins TRBV10-3 to TRBJ2-1, with D possibly called TRBD1 or TRBD2 (5 bases each). CDR1 is ENHRY, CDR2 SYGVKD, per germline. The CDR3 covers 11 residues. Trimming removed 10 bases at V and 10 bases at J, with 14 bases between.

CDR3 amino acids: CASSLGGIGEQFF. The CDR3 nucleotides read TGTGCCAGCAGCTTGGGCGGAATTGGTGAGCAGTTCTTC. This rearrangement joins TRBV5-6 to TRBJ2-1; no clear D. Per germline, CDR1 SGHDT and CDR2 YYEEEE. V was pared by 0 bases and J by 9 bases, with 10 bases between. This CDR3 contains 13 residues.

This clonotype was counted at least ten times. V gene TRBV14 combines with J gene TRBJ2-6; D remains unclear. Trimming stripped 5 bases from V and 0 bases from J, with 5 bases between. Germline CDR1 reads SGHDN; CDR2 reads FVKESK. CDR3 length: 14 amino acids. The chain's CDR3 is CASSGFSGANVLTF. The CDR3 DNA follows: TGTGCCAGCAGCGGCTTCTCTGGGGCCAACGTCCTGACTTTC.

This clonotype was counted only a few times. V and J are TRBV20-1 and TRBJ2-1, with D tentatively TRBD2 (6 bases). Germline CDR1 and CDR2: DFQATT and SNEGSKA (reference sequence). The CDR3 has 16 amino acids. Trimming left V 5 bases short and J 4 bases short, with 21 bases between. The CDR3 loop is CSAGSRDSRQYNEQFF. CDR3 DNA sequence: TGCAGTGCTGGCTCCCGGGACTCCCGACAATACAATGAGCAGTTCTTC.

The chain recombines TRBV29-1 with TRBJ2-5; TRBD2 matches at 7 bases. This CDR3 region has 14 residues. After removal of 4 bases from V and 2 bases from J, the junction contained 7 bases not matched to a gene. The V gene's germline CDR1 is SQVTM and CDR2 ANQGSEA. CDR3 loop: CSVAPLAVQETQYF. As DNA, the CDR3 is TGCAGCGTTGCCCCGCTAGCGGTACAAGAGACCCAGTACTTC.

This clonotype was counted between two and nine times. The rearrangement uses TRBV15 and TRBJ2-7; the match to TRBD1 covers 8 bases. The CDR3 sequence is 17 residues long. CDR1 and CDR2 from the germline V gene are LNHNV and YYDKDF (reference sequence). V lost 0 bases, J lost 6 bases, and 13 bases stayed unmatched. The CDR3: CATSRDRRDRGPCEQYV. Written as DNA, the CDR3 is TGTGCCACCAGCAGAGATCGCCGAGACAGGGGCCCCTGCGAGCAGTACGTC.

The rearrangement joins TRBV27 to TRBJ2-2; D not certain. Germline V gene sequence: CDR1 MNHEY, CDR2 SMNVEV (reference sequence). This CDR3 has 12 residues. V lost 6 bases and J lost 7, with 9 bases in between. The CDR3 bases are TGTGCCAGCAGCCTAACTTACGGGGAGCTGTTTTTT. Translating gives CASSLTYGELFF.

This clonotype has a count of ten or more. The CDR3 region has the DNA TGTGCCAGCAGCTTAGTCCGAGGAGGGGCCGGGGAGCTGTTTTTT. This gives the protein CASSLVRGGAGELFF. The chain recombines TRBV7-2 with TRBJ2-2, with TRBD2 as a possible D gene (6 bases). CDR1 and CDR2 (germline): SGHTA, FQGNSA. The CDR3 runs to 15 residues. Trimming took off 1 base at V and 6 bases at J, with 12 bases between the two ends.

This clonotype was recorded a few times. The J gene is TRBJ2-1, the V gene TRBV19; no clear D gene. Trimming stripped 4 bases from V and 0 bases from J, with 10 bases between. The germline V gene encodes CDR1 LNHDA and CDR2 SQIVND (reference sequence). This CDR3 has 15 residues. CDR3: CASSRALSSYNEQFF. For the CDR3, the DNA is TGTGCCAGTAGTAGAGCGCTTAGCTCCTACAATGAGCAGTTCTTC.